A selection of T cell receptor delta chains follows, all from one sample in a study of Vδ1+ human thymocytes. TCRdb re-called clones from the multiplex PCR reads using CATT. Of about 58,000 delta-chain clones listed, more than 12% are singletons. The sequenced material came from Vdelta1+ gamma-delta thymocytes from the thymus. These receptors came from a girl under three years old who had congenital heart surgery. The CDR3 runs from the conserved cysteine through the conserved F or W. A D gene is named only where the DNA matches it firmly. A row's size may be missing; if present it is once, few, many or a size class.

v_call,j_call,clone_size,d_call,cdr3_nt,cdr3_aa
TRDV1,TRDJ1,few,.,TGTGCTCTTGGGGGCCCTACCTTCCCCCGAAAACCTCCCTACACCGATAAACTCATCTTT,CALGGPTFPRKPPYTDKLIF
TRDV1,TRDJ1,few,.,TGTGCTCTTGGGGAACGTCCTAGTACGCCGTTCCGTAAACTCATCTTT,CALGERPSTPFRKLIF
TRDV1,TRDJ1,.,TRDD3,TGTGCTCTTGGGGAACTAGCCCCCCATACTGGGGGGTCTCCGTACACCGATAAACTCATCTTT,CALGELAPHTGGSPYTDKLIF
TRDV1,TRDJ1,.,TRDD3,TGTGCTCTTGGGGGACCCGTCCTACGGGGTGGGGGATACTACACCGATAAACTCATCTTT,CALGGPVLRGGGYYTDKLIF
TRDV1,TRDJ1,few,TRDD3,TGTGCTCTTGGGGAACACCTTACTGGGGGATACGCCGAGCATAAACTCATCTTT,CALGEHLTGGYAEHKLIF
TRDV1,TRDJ1,.,TRDD3,TGTGCTCTTGGGGAACTGTGGTGGCCTCCTTCATCCTGGGGATACGTCACTCGAATAGCACTCATCTTT,CALGELWWPPSSWGYVTRIALIF
TRDV1,TRDJ1,.,.,TGTGCTCTTGGGGCCCCTGGGGCCTCGGGAGCCTGGGTACCTTCTTACACCGATAAACTCATCTTT,CALGAPGASGAWVPSYTDKLIF
TRDV1,TRDJ1,.,TRDD3,TGTGCTCTTGGGGAACTAACTGGGGGATACGGGAACACCGATAAACTCATCTTT,CALGELTGGYGNTDKLIF
TRDV1,TRDJ1,few,TRDD2,TGTGCTCTTGGGGACCATCTTCCTACCCCTCGGGGATGCACCGATAAACTCATCTTT,CALGDHLPTPRGCTDKLIF
TRDV2,TRDJ1,few,TRDD3,TGTGCCTGTGACGTCGGGCGCTGGGGGACAGTTAACACCGATAAACTCATCTTT,CACDVGRWGTVNTDKLIF
TRAV29/DV5,TRDJ1,many,TRDD3,TGTGCACCAGTACTGGGGGCCGTCGATAAACTCATCTTT,CAPVLGAVDKLIF
TRDV1,TRDJ1,.,TRDD3,TGTGCTCTTGGGGCCGACACCGAAGGGGGATACGCGGACACCGATAAACTCATCTTT,CALGADTEGGYADTDKLIF
TRDV1,TRDJ1,.,TRDD2,TGTGCTCTTGGGGACACCGGGCCTTCCTACGGCAGCAGGGATAAGCAGCGGGGCGGCACCGATAAACTCATCTTT,CALGDTGPSYGSRDKQRGGTDKLIF
TRDV1,TRDJ1,.,TRDD3,TGTGCTCTTGGGCAACCCCCGCCTTCCCCGACTGGGGGATACATACGATCCGATAAACTCATCTTT,CALGQPPPSPTGGYIRSDKLIF
TRDV1,TRDJ1,few,TRDD2,TGTGCTCTTGGGGGCGACCTTCCTGCCCACCAAAAACTCATCTTT,CALGGDLPAHQKLIF